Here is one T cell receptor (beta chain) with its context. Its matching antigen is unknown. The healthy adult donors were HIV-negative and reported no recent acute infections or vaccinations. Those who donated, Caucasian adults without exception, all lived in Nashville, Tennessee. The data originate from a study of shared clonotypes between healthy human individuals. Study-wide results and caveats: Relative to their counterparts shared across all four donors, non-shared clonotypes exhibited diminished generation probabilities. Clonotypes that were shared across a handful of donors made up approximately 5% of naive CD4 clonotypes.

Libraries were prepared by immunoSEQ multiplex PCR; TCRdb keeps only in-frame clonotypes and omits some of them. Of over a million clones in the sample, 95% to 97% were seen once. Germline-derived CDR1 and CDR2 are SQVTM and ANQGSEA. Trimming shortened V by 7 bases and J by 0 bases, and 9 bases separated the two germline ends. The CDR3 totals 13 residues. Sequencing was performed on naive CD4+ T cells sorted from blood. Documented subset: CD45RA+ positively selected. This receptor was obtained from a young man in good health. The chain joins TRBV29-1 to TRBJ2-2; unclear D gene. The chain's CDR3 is CSGGVSNTGELFF. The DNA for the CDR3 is TGCAGCGGGGGTGTTTCGAACACCGGGGAGCTGTTTTTT.